Sequencing of this T cell receptor beta chain was carried out in a study of OX40 agonist ivuxolimab in advanced cancers. Study context: Patients were dosed with the agonistic anti-OX40 (CD134) antibody ivuxolimab. At 0.01 to 10 mg/kg, ivuxolimab was administered intravenously to patients every 2 weeks.

Overall study results and limits: The study found among the lowest clonal expansion in partial responders at 0.1-3.0 mg/kg.

Assay used: immunoSEQ multiplex PCR; TCRdb lists only in-frame clones, some missing. This sample has about 77,000 clones, with around 90% found just once. About this clone: The antigen is not known.

Blood was sampled at baseline, cycle 4 day 1, and cycle 7 day 1. The sample in question was CD4+ or CD8+ T cells sorted from blood, obtained in a trial of the OX40 agonist ivuxolimab. The receptor was isolated from an adult with an advanced solid tumor such as melanoma, head and neck, liver or kidney cancer.

CDR3 amino acids: CASSYGARNEQYF. The CDR3 region has the DNA TGTGCCAGCAGTTACGGCGCTAGAAACGAGCAGTACTTC. V usage is TRBV6-6 and J usage is TRBJ2-7, with unresolved D. Trimming cost V 2 bases and J 5 bases, with 10 bases left between them. CDR1 is MNHNY and CDR2 is SVGAGI in the germline V gene (reference sequence). The CDR3 is made up of 13 amino acids.